These T cell receptor beta chains were read from a single sample in a study of shared clonotypes between healthy human individuals. Method: immunoSEQ multiplex PCR; TCRdb's copy keeps in-frame clones and lacks some. The sample carries more than 400,000 clones, 90% to 96% recorded once. The sequenced sample was naive CD4+ T cells sorted from blood. The receptors were sampled from a woman aged 25 to 39 in good health. Both conserved end residues are part of each CDR3. D genes are given only for firm matches.

CDR3 DNA: TGTGCCAGCAGCTCCCCGAGGGGGACCCAGCATTTT; CDR3 protein: CASSSPRGTQHF; D gene: .; J gene: TRBJ1-5; V gene: TRBV7-9
CDR3 DNA: TGTGCCAGCAGCCCCGCGTCGGGGGGTGGTAATGAAAAACTGTTTTTT; CDR3 protein: CASSPASGGGNEKLFF; D gene: .; J gene: TRBJ1-4; V gene: TRBV7-2
CDR3 DNA: TGCGCCAGCAGCTCCCTGGGGGAGGAGAGGGGCGCAGATACGCAGTATTTT; CDR3 protein: CASSSLGEERGADTQYF; D gene: .; J gene: TRBJ2-3; V gene: TRBV4-1
CDR3 DNA: TGTGCCATCAGTGCTCCAGCGGGAGGGAAGGCGGGCTACACCGGGGAGCTGTTTTTT; CDR3 protein: CAISAPAGGKAGYTGELFF; D gene: TRBD2; J gene: TRBJ2-2; V gene: TRBV10-3
CDR3 DNA: TGTGCCAGCAGGACCCGGTTAGGGGCTGGAAACACCATATATTTT; CDR3 protein: CASRTRLGAGNTIYF; D gene: .; J gene: TRBJ1-3; V gene: TRBV6-6
CDR3 DNA: TGTGCCAGCAGCGCGTACTCCGGGGACCAACGTCGAGATACGCAGTATTTT; CDR3 protein: CASSAYSGDQRRDTQYF; D gene: .; J gene: TRBJ2-3; V gene: TRBV9
CDR3 DNA: TGTGCCAGCAGACCCTTGACCTCTGGGGCCAACGTCCTGACTTTC; CDR3 protein: CASRPLTSGANVLTF; D gene: .; J gene: TRBJ2-6; V gene: TRBV6-5
CDR3 DNA: TGTGCCAGCAGTTTAATCCCGGTCGGGGCCTACGAGCAGTACTTC; CDR3 protein: CASSLIPVGAYEQYF; D gene: .; J gene: TRBJ2-7; V gene: TRBV27
CDR3 DNA: TGTGCCAGCTCCCAAGGTGGGGCTAATGAAAAACTGTTTTTT; CDR3 protein: CASSQGGANEKLFF; D gene: .; J gene: TRBJ1-4; V gene: TRBV18
CDR3 DNA: TGTGCCAGTAGTAGACTAGTTTTGGATACGCAGTATTTT; CDR3 protein: CASSRLVLDTQYF; D gene: .; J gene: TRBJ2-3; V gene: TRBV19
CDR3 DNA: TGCGCCAGCAGCCAAGAACTGACGGGGCCCTACGAGCAGTACTTC; CDR3 protein: CASSQELTGPYEQYF; D gene: .; J gene: TRBJ2-7; V gene: TRBV4-1
CDR3 DNA: TGTGCCAGCAGCTCGAGCGGCAGGACGTGGGATACGCAGTATTTT; CDR3 protein: CASSSSGRTWDTQYF; D gene: .; J gene: TRBJ2-3; V gene: TRBV5-4
CDR3 DNA: TGTGCCAGCAGTTACGAGGGGGGGGGAGAGACCCAGTACTTC; CDR3 protein: CASSYEGGGETQYF; D gene: .; J gene: TRBJ2-5; V gene: TRBV28
CDR3 DNA: TGTGCCATCAGTGAGTCCAGGGGGAAGTTCAATGAGCAGTTCTTC; CDR3 protein: CAISESRGKFNEQFF; D gene: TRBD1; J gene: TRBJ2-1; V gene: TRBV10-3
CDR3 DNA: TGTGCCAGCAGGAAATCGCTCGAGCAGTACTTC; CDR3 protein: CASRKSLEQYF; D gene: .; J gene: TRBJ2-7; V gene: TRBV6-1
CDR3 DNA: TGTGCCAGCACCCGGGGGCTAGCGGCCTACAATGAGCAGTTCTTC; CDR3 protein: CASTRGLAAYNEQFF; D gene: .; J gene: TRBJ2-1; V gene: TRBV27
CDR3 DNA: TGCGCCAGCAGCTTTCCGGGGGGCGCGGAGACCCAGTACTTC; CDR3 protein: CASSFPGGAETQYF; D gene: .; J gene: TRBJ2-5; V gene: TRBV5-1
CDR3 DNA: TGTGCCAGCAGCTTAGGAGGTCGCGCCAGCACAGATACGCAGTATTTT; CDR3 protein: CASSLGGRASTDTQYF; D gene: .; J gene: TRBJ2-3; V gene: TRBV7-2
CDR3 DNA: TGCGCCAGCAGCTTGCTCCGGGGCAACCTCTATGGCTACACCTTC; CDR3 protein: CASSLLRGNLYGYTF; D gene: .; J gene: TRBJ1-2; V gene: TRBV5-1
CDR3 DNA: TGCGCCAGCAGCGCTGACAGGGGGCGCACCGGGGAGCTGTTTTTT; CDR3 protein: CASSADRGRTGELFF; D gene: TRBD1; J gene: TRBJ2-2; V gene: TRBV10-1
CDR3 DNA: TGTGCCAGCAGCGGGGGTAGGGAGACCCAGTACTTC; CDR3 protein: CASSGGRETQYF; D gene: .; J gene: TRBJ2-5; V gene: TRBV11-2
CDR3 DNA: TGCGCCAGCAGAGGGCACAATGAGCAGTTCTTC; CDR3 protein: CASRGHNEQFF; D gene: .; J gene: TRBJ2-1; V gene: TRBV10-2
CDR3 DNA: TGTGCCAGCGCGACTAGCGGGAGATTCACCGGGGAGCTGTTTTTT; CDR3 protein: CASATSGRFTGELFF; D gene: TRBD2; J gene: TRBJ2-2; V gene: TRBV27
CDR3 DNA: TGTGCCAGCATTGGGTTAGCGGGAGTTAATGAGCAGTTCTTC; CDR3 protein: CASIGLAGVNEQFF; D gene: TRBD2; J gene: TRBJ2-1; V gene: TRBV27
CDR3 DNA: TGTGCCAGCAGCTTTTATGGCAGCCCCGAGCAGTACTTC; CDR3 protein: CASSFYGSPEQYF; D gene: .; J gene: TRBJ2-7; V gene: TRBV5-6
CDR3 DNA: TGTGCCAGTAGTATCAACCGGGACGACCAGCAGTACTTC; CDR3 protein: CASSINRDDQQYF; D gene: .; J gene: TRBJ2-7; V gene: TRBV19
CDR3 DNA: TGTGCCAGTAGCCCTCTCGGGGGCGCCCTGGGGGAAGCTTTCTTT; CDR3 protein: CASSPLGGALGEAFF; D gene: .; J gene: TRBJ1-1; V gene: TRBV19
CDR3 DNA: TGTGCCAGCAGAGGAACCAGGGGACTATTCTATGGCTACACCTTC; CDR3 protein: CASRGTRGLFYGYTF; D gene: .; J gene: TRBJ1-2; V gene: TRBV6-1
CDR3 DNA: TGTGCCTGGAGTCAGGGTGGCAGATCTTTCTTT; CDR3 protein: CAWSQGGRSFF; D gene: .; J gene: TRBJ1-1; V gene: TRBV30
CDR3 DNA: TGTGCCAGCAGTTTTCTATATTCAGGAGACAGGGCAGACTACGAGCAGTACTTC; CDR3 protein: CASSFLYSGDRADYEQYF; D gene: TRBD1; J gene: TRBJ2-7; V gene: TRBV28